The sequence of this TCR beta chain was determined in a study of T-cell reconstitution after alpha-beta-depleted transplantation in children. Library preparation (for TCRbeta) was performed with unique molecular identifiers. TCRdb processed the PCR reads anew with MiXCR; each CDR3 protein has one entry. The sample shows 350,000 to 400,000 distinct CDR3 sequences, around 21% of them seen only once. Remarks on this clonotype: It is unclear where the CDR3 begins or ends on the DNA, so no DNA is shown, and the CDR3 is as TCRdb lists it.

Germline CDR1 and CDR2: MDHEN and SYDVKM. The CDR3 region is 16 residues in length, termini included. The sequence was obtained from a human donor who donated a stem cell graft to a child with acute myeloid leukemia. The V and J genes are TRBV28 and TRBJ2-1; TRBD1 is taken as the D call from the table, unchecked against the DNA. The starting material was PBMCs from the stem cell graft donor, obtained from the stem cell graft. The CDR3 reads CASSSSGQGAPNEQFF.